The 29 T cell receptor beta chains below come from one sample, sequenced in a study of Tregs in tolerant kidney transplant recipients. Data came from immunoSEQ multiplex PCR; TCRdb stores just in-frame clones and leaves some out. The sample includes about 15,000 clones. Mixed chimerism was transient after nonmyeloablative marrow transplants from related graft donors. The sequences come from CD4+ T cells from blood (PBMCs), collected 12 months after the transplant. These TCRs come from a human patient who received a combined kidney and bone marrow transplant. Part of the T cells may come from the graft donor.

Of note for this clone: The read falls 3 residues short of the CDR3 end, and the missing part is taken from the germline J gene. The chain has TRBV5-5 and TRBJ1-4; possible D gene TRBD1, 5 bases. Per the germline V gene, CDR1 is SGHKS and CDR2 is YYEKEE (reference sequence). The CDR3 has 15 amino acids. The covered CDR3 bases are TGTGCCAGCAGCTTGGGGGCCGCTGTAGAGGGGAAA. Translated: CASSLGAAVEGK. The full-length CDR3 reads as CASSLGAAVEGKLFF.

For this clone: The missing CDR3 end, 3 residues past where the read stops, is filled in from the germline J gene. The gene calls are TRBV10-3 and TRBJ2-1; TRBD2 matches 8 bases. Germline V gene lookup returns CDR1 ENHRY and CDR2 SYGVKD. There are 16 residues in the CDR3. V gave up 2 bases and J gave up 5 bases; unmatched junction bases: 8. The CDR3 bases that were read are TGTGCCATCAGTGAGGAGATTAGCGGGATAGACAATGAG. Its protein product is CAISEEISGIDNE. The complete CDR3 protein is CAISEEISGIDNEQFF.

Points on this clone: Coverage ceases 3 residues before the CDR3 finishes, and the germline J gene fills in the end. The chain joins TRBV20-1 to TRBJ2-7; D possibly corresponds to TRBD1 (6 bases). The CDR3 consists of 14 residues. The germline CDR1 and CDR2 sequences are DFQATT and SNEGSKA (reference sequence). The ends were cut back, 8 bases at V and 2 bases at J, with 19 bases in the middle. The sequenced CDR3 bases are TGCAGTACTTGGGTACAGGGTAAAGCCTACGAG. Translating it yields CSTWVQGKAYE. The complete CDR3 reads CSTWVQGKAYEQYF.

A note on this clone: Sequencing ends 3 residues short of the CDR3 end; the germline J gene provides the rest. This chain connects TRBV5-5 to TRBJ1-2, with no clear D. The CDR3 sequence is 13 residues long. Germline-derived CDR1 and CDR2 are SGHKS and YYEKEE (reference sequence). Trimming stripped 1 base from V and 1 base from J, with 5 bases between. This CDR3 reads CASSLQSNYGYTF. CDR3 DNA (partial): TGTGCCAGCAGCTTGCAGAGTAACTATGGC.

With regard to this clone: The read terminates 3 residues before the CDR3 end, so the remaining end is supplied by the germline J gene. The chain is built from TRBV11-2 and TRBJ1-5, with TRBD1 matching over 7 bases. The germline V gene encodes CDR1 SGHAT and CDR2 FQNNGV. V was clipped by 4 bases and J by 4 bases; unmatched bases: 1. CDR3 length: 13 amino acids. The covered CDR3 bases are TGTGCCAGCAGCTGGGACAGAAATCAGCCC. It is translated as CASSWDRNQP. The entire CDR3 reads CASSWDRNQPQHF. The full variable domain, with the rest looked up from reference TRBV11-2 and TRBJ1-5, is EAGVAQSPRYKIIEKRQSVAFWCNPISGHATLYWYQQILGQGPKLLIQFQNNGVVDDSQLPKDRFSAERLKGVDSTLKIQPAKLEDSAVYLCASSWDRNQPQHFGDGTRLSIL.

With regard to this clone: The CDR3 end falls 3 residues outside the read, so it is completed with the germline J gene. J is TRBJ2-5 and V is TRBV5-4; D may correspond to TRBD1 or TRBD2 (6 bases each). V lost 4 bases and J lost 0, with 16 bases in between. The CDR3 is 16 residues long. Germline V CDR1 and CDR2: SGHNT, YYREEE (reference sequence). CDR3 residues: CASSTPAGHDQETQYF. The covered CDR3 bases are TGTGCCAGCAGCACCCCGGCGGGACACGACCAAGAGACC.

With respect to this clone: From the germline J gene comes the end of the CDR3, since the read stops 3 residues before it. The chain couples TRBV7-2 to TRBJ1-6, with D perhaps matching TRBD1 (6 bases). Trimming removed 0 bases from V and 7 bases from J, with 10 bases in between. There are 15 residues in the CDR3. The germline V gene has CDR1 SGHTA and CDR2 FQGNSA. CDR3: CASSLAGGGNSPLHF. The CDR3 DNA, read in part, is TGTGCCAGCAGCTTAGCAGGGGGTGGGAATTCACCC.

As for this clone: The read ends 3 residues shy of where the CDR3 ends; the end is completed using the germline J gene. The gene calls are TRBV30 and TRBJ1-2; D gene ambiguous. Deletions cut 3 bases from V and 0 bases from J, with 8 bases between. Germline CDR1 is GTSNPN and CDR2 is SVGIG (reference sequence). The CDR3 runs 13 residues. CDR3: CAWSLIANYGYTF. CDR3 bases read: TGTGCCTGGAGCCTAATAGCTAACTATGGC.

Points on this clone: Read sequence stops 3 residues before the CDR3 end, and the germline J gene provides the missing end. The chain combines TRBV5-6 with TRBJ2-3, with a tentative D call TRBD2 (6 bases). The germline CDR1 and CDR2 sequences are SGHDT and YYEEEE. There are 13 residues in the CDR3. V lost 2 bases and J 6 bases, leaving 10 bases between the germline ends. The CDR3 here is CASSFGGADTQYF. The covered CDR3 bases are TGTGCCAGCAGCTTTGGAGGGGCGGATACG.

Points on this clone: The read falls 3 residues short of the CDR3 end, and the missing part is taken from the germline J gene. The chain links TRBV5-1 to TRBJ2-7; 9 bases map to TRBD1. The V gene's germline CDR1 is SGHRS and CDR2 YFSETQ. The CDR3 sequence is 16 residues long. The trim removed 4 bases at V and 3 bases at J, leaving 11 bases unmatched. The CDR3 loop is CASSLDLPGQGYEQYF. The covered CDR3 bases are TGCGCCAGCAGCCTCGACCTCCCGGGACAGGGCTACGAG.

In regard to this clone: The read ends 3 residues shy of where the CDR3 ends; the end is completed using the germline J gene. The V gene is TRBV20-1, the J gene TRBJ2-7; TRBD2 matches at 8 bases. The CDR3 covers 14 residues. With 0 bases clipped from V and 6 bases from J, the junction kept 7 bases outside the gene matches. Germline CDR1 reads DFQATT; CDR2 reads SNEGSKA (reference sequence). The CDR3 protein is CSARDPAGAGEQYF. The covered CDR3 bases are TGCAGTGCTAGAGACCCAGCGGGAGCAGGCGAG.

A note on this clone: The CDR3 end is not reached by the read, which stops 3 residues before it; the germline J gene fills it in. The rearrangement joins TRBV7-3 to TRBJ1-1, with TRBD1 matching 9 bases. J gave up 4 bases and V 4 bases, and 10 bases lay outside the gene matches. CDR3 length: 16 residues. CDR1 is SGHTA and CDR2 is FQGTGA in the germline V gene. This CDR3 is CASSSSGTGSITEAFF. The part of the CDR3 DNA that was read is TGTGCCAGCAGCTCTTCCGGGACAGGGAGTATCACTGAA. The whole variable domain, filled in from reference TRBV7-3 and TRBJ1-1, reads GAGVSQTPSNKVTEKGKYVELRCDPISGHTALYWYRQSLGQGPEFLIYFQGTGAADDSGLPNDRFFAVRPEGSVSTLKIQRTERGDSAVYLCASSSSGTGSITEAFFGQGTRLTVV.

Incomplete CDR3 DNA: TGCAGTGCTCAGACGATTCTAGCGGGAGTCTGGGAGACC. Encoded protein: CSAQTILAGVWET. The complete CDR3 protein is CSAQTILAGVWETQYF. The V call is TRBV20-1, the J call TRBJ2-5; 10 nucleotides agree with TRBD2. The read ends 3 residues shy of where the CDR3 ends; the end is completed using the germline J gene. Germline V lookup: CDR1 DFQATT, CDR2 SNEGSKA (reference sequence). The CDR3 runs 16 residues. The V and J ends lost 5 bases and 5 bases, in that order; junction bases with no gene match: 14.

On this clone itself: Coverage ceases 3 residues before the CDR3 finishes, and the germline J gene fills in the end. This chain links TRBV6-2 or TRBV6-3 with TRBJ1-2, with a tentative D call TRBD1 (6 bases). Germline lookup yields CDR1 MNHEY and CDR2 SVGEGT. This CDR3 has 16 amino acids. Between the trimmed V and J ends, which lost 6 bases and 2 bases, there was a span of 19 bases. Here the CDR3 reads CASRPRGVGTNYGYTF. Incomplete CDR3 DNA: TGTGCCAGCAGGCCCAGGGGAGTGGGAACGAACTATGGC.

Points on this clone: Sequencing ends 3 residues short of the CDR3 end; the germline J gene provides the rest. This rearrangement joins TRBV20-1 to TRBJ1-6; TRBD1 matches 8 bases. With V trimmed by 5 bases and J by 7 bases, 4 bases remained unmatched. There are 13 residues in the CDR3. Germline V lookup: CDR1 DFQATT, CDR2 SNEGSKA (reference sequence). The CDR3: CSARQGQNSPLHF. CDR3 bases read: TGCAGTGCTCGACAGGGGCAGAATTCACCC.

About this clone itself: Coverage ceases 3 residues before the CDR3 finishes, and the germline J gene fills in the end. The chain employs TRBV20-1 and TRBJ1-6, with 8 nucleotides matching TRBD1. The CDR3 consists of 17 residues. J lost 0 bases, V lost 2 bases, and 6 bases had no gene match. Germline V CDR1 and CDR2: DFQATT, SNEGSKA (reference sequence). The CDR3: CSARSGGSSSYNSPLHF. The sequenced part of the CDR3 DNA is TGCAGTGCTAGATCAGGGGGCTCTAGCTCCTATAATTCACCC.

As for this clone: Sequencing ends 3 residues short of the CDR3 end; the germline J gene provides the rest. The gene calls are TRBV18 and TRBJ2-1; TRBD2 matches at 7 bases. CDR1 is KGHSH and CDR2 is LQKENI in the germline V gene. This CDR3 has 16 residues. Trimming took 4 bases from V and 2 from J; bases not matched to a gene: 8. The CDR3 sequence: CASSLTTSEPYNEQFF. CDR3 DNA (partial): TGTGCCAGCTCACTGACTACTAGCGAGCCCTACAATGAG.

Note on this clone: Coverage ceases 3 residues before the CDR3 finishes, and the germline J gene fills in the end. This sample includes further DNA sequences coding for the same CDR3. V is TRBV7-9 and J is TRBJ1-5; no clear D. Germline loops: CDR1 SEHNR, CDR2 FQNEAQ (reference sequence). CDR3 length: 13 residues. Trimming stripped 1 base from V and 5 bases from J, with 6 bases between. CDR3 loop: CASSLGRHQPQHF. CDR3 bases read: TGTGCCAGCAGCTTAGGCAGGCATCAGCCC.

A word on this clone: The read comes to an end 3 residues before the CDR3 does, leaving the germline J gene to fill in the end. The chain recombines TRBV28 with TRBJ1-4, with 8 bases fitting TRBD1. V dropped 5 bases and J dropped 7; count of bases not matched to a gene: 6. This CDR3 is built from 14 residues. Germline V gene lookup returns CDR1 MDHEN and CDR2 SYDVKM. The CDR3 protein is CASSLQGALEKLFF. The part of the CDR3 DNA that was read is TGTGCCAGCAGTCTCCAGGGGGCGCTTGAAAAA.

As regards this clone: The read falls 3 residues short of the CDR3 end, and the missing part is taken from the germline J gene. The chain combines TRBV28 with TRBJ2-1, with D unresolved. The CDR3 length is 15 residues. V gave up 4 bases and J gave up 2 bases, with 12 bases separating them. Germline V lookup: CDR1 MDHEN, CDR2 SYDVKM. This CDR3 is CASSSPAYAYNEQFF. The CDR3 bases that were read are TGTGCCAGCAGTTCCCCCGCGTACGCCTACAATGAG.

A word on this clone: Read data end 3 residues before the CDR3 end; the end is taken from the germline J gene. J is TRBJ2-5 and V is TRBV12-3 or TRBV12-4; 7 nucleotides agree with TRBD2. The ends lost 5 bases at V and 1 base at J; junction bases unmatched: 10. The length of the CDR3 is 16 residues. CDR3 sequence: CASSPLLALSQETQYF. The CDR3 DNA, read in part, is TGTGCCAGCAGTCCCCTACTAGCGTTGTCCCAAGAGACC.

As concerns this clone: The read stops 3 residues short of the end of the CDR3; the missing end is completed from the germline J gene. This chain uses TRBV19 with TRBJ1-3; the D gene is possibly TRBD1 (5 bases). The CDR3 is made up of 12 amino acids. V shed 10 bases and J shed 8 bases, with 15 bases lying between them. Germline loops: CDR1 LNHDA, CDR2 SQIVND (reference sequence). CDR3 bases read: TGTGCCACTCGGACTGCGGGGGACACC. Translating gives CATRTAGDT. The entire CDR3 protein reads CATRTAGDTIYF.

A remark on this clone: The CDR3 goes on 3 residues after the read ends, and that part is filled in from the germline J gene. The V gene is TRBV28, the J gene TRBJ2-5; 9 bases are a match to TRBD1. V dropped 7 bases and J dropped 6; count of bases not matched to a gene: 9. The CDR3 loop spans 14 amino acids. Germline values: CDR1 MDHEN, CDR2 SYDVKM. The DNA read from the CDR3 is TGTGCCAGCATTAAACAGGGGGCCCGCAAGACC. This sequence encodes CASIKQGARKT. In full, the CDR3 reads CASIKQGARKTQYF.

This clone is called medium-sized based on its frequency. The CDR3 end falls 3 residues outside the read, so it is completed with the germline J gene. The chain couples TRBV30 to TRBJ1-4; TRBD1 agrees at 9 bases. Germline trimming cut 1 base from V and 10 bases from J; bases unmatched to any gene: 1. The V gene's germline CDR1 is GTSNPN and CDR2 SVGIG (reference sequence). This CDR3 region has 12 residues. The part of the CDR3 DNA that was read is TGTGCCTGGAGTGCGACAGGGGGAAAA. This sequence encodes CAWSATGGK. The CDR3 in full is CAWSATGGKLFF.

Comment on this clone: The read falls 3 residues short of the CDR3 end, and the missing part is taken from the germline J gene. V is TRBV12-3 or TRBV12-4 and J is TRBJ2-2; D not certain. V dropped 5 bases and J dropped 0 bases, with 13 bases sitting between them. The CDR3 covers 16 residues. CDR3: CASSPHRVSNTGELFF. The sequenced CDR3 bases are TGTGCCAGCAGTCCCCACCGGGTCTCGAACACCGGGGAG.

Concerning this clone: The read comes to an end 3 residues before the CDR3 does, leaving the germline J gene to fill in the end. This sequence joins TRBV5-5 and TRBJ2-7, with 10 bases that match TRBD1. Trimming at V came to 4 bases and at J to 5 bases, leaving 6 bases not matched to a gene. Germline values: CDR1 SGHKS, CDR2 YYEKEE (reference sequence). CDR3 length: 14 amino acids. This CDR3 reads CASSPQTGGHEQYF. The CDR3 bases that were read are TGTGCCAGCAGCCCCCAGACAGGGGGCCACGAG.

Details on this clone: The CDR3 goes on 3 residues after the read ends, and that part is filled in from the germline J gene. The chain carries TRBV28 and TRBJ1-2; 7 nucleotides agree with TRBD1. The CDR3 sequence is 14 residues long. Germline V gene sequence: CDR1 MDHEN, CDR2 SYDVKM. The sequenced CDR3 bases are TGTGCCAGCAGTTATCAGACAGGGTATGAGGGC. This codes for CASSYQTGYEG. The whole CDR3 protein is CASSYQTGYEGYTF.

Worth noting for this clone: Read coverage stops 3 residues before the CDR3 terminus; the germline J gene supplies the remainder. The J gene is TRBJ2-5, the V gene TRBV5-1; 8 bases match TRBD1. The CDR3 loop spans 17 amino acids. Germline lookup yields CDR1 SGHRS and CDR2 YFSETQ. V gave up 0 bases and J gave up 5 bases; unmatched junction bases: 12. CDR3 bases read: TGCGCCAGCAGCTTGGCCCAAGGGCAGGGGGCTAAGGAGACC. Protein product: CASSLAQGQGAKET. The CDR3 in its entirety is CASSLAQGQGAKETQYF.

Note on this clone: The sequence runs out 3 residues before the end of the CDR3; the remainder is reconstructed from the germline J gene. This chain uses TRBV7-8 with TRBJ2-5; 9 nucleotides align to TRBD1. Losses at the gene ends were 3 bases for V and 3 bases for J; bases not matched to a gene: 2. The germline CDR1 and CDR2 sequences are SGHVS and FQNEAQ. The CDR3 extends over 14 amino acids. The CDR3 bases that were read are TGTGCCAGCAGCTTTTGGACAGGGGAAGAGACC. It specifies CASSFWTGEET. Given in full, the CDR3 is CASSFWTGEETQYF.